A single sample gave rise to the 10 T cell receptor beta chains below, sequenced in a study of blood T cell repertoires in COVID-19 (dated by TCRdb to 2020 to 2021). Library prep was done by the immunoSEQ multiplex PCR assay. Held by TCRdb, this immuneACCESS table contains in-frame sequences only and omits some clones. Under half of the omission traces to an unresolved V gene where checked; the cause of the rest is unknown. The sample table holds approximately 29,000 clones, of which 85% to 90% were seen once. Under 20% of the sample belongs to the ten largest clones. What was sequenced was peripheral blood. The receptors stem from a woman aged 55-75 years with active COVID-19.

The V call is TRBV19, the J call TRBJ1-2; D ambiguous. Trimming shortened V by 5 bases and J by 3 bases, and 10 bases separated the two germline ends. There are 13 residues in the CDR3. Germline CDR1 is LNHDA and CDR2 is SQIVND (reference sequence). The CDR3 DNA follows: TGTGCCAGTAGTGCCAGACGGGACTATGGCTACACCTTC. Translation gives CASSARRDYGYTF.

This chain joins TRBV20-1 and TRBJ2-7; maybe TRBD2 (5 bases). The CDR3 consists of 13 residues. V lost 3 bases to trimming and J lost 2 bases, with 11 bases between them. Germline values: CDR1 DFQATT, CDR2 SNEGSKA (reference sequence). The CDR3 DNA sequence: TGCAGTGCTAGTTATCGGGGAACCTACGAGCAGTACTTC. It is translated as CSASYRGTYEQYF.

CDR3 bases: TGTGCCAGCAGCCAGGAGGCGGGGGGAAGTGGCAATCAGCCCCAGCATTTT. Translated: CASSQEAGGSGNQPQHF. The J gene is TRBJ1-5, the V gene TRBV4-2, with a possible D match to TRBD1 (5 bases). Germline V gene sequence: CDR1 LGHNA, CDR2 YNFKEQ. The CDR3 contains 17 residues. V lost 3 bases and J 2 bases, leaving 17 bases between the germline ends.

The chain has TRBV9 and TRBJ2-5; 7 nucleotides match TRBD1. The V gene end was trimmed by 3 bases and the J gene end by 4 bases; junction bases not matched to a gene: 6. The V gene's germline CDR1 is SGDLS and CDR2 YYNGEE. The CDR3 runs to 14 residues. The CDR3 here is CASSERQGGETQYF. The CDR3 DNA reads TGTGCCAGCAGCGAAAGACAGGGCGGAGAGACCCAGTACTTC.

V and J are TRBV29-1 and TRBJ2-3, with D possibly TRBD2 on 5 matching bases. V was cut by 3 bases and J by 4 bases, with 17 bases left in between. The CDR3 runs to 15 residues. CDR1 and CDR2 (germline): SQVTM, ANQGSEA. CDR3 sequence reads: CSVDPRPGSPDTQYF. The CDR3 DNA sequence: TGCAGCGTTGACCCCCGCCCGGGGTCTCCAGATACGCAGTATTTT.

This chain links TRBV30 with TRBJ2-4; 9 bases map to TRBD1. Germline V gives CDR1 GTSNPN, CDR2 SVGIG (reference sequence). The CDR3 totals 14 residues. J lost 9 bases, V lost 5 bases, and 11 bases had no gene match. CDR3 in DNA: TGTGCCTGGGCCCGGGACAGGGCGAGTAGCATTCAGTACTTC. Its protein product is CAWARDRASSIQYF.

This clone is deemed medium-sized. CDR3 in DNA: TGTGCCAGCAGGACAACCGCTACCCTATATAATTCACCCCTCCACTTT. This encodes CASRTTATLYNSPLHF. This rearrangement joins TRBV6-6 to TRBJ1-6; no firm D call. Between the trimmed V and J ends, which lost 6 bases and 4 bases, there was a span of 16 bases. The CDR3 is 16 residues long. Germline V gene data show CDR1 as MNHNY and CDR2 as SVGAGI (reference sequence).

This chain links TRBV4-1 with TRBJ2-7, with D possibly matching TRBD2 (5 bases). CDR3 size: 13 residues. The germline gives CDR1 MGHRA, CDR2 YSYEKL. The V gene lost 0 bases and the J gene lost 3 bases, with 6 bases spanning the gap. The CDR3 region is CASSQDRGYEQYF. The CDR3 bases are TGCGCCAGCAGCCAAGATCGGGGCTACGAGCAGTACTTC.

The chain is built from TRBV6-5 and TRBJ1-1; weak D call: TRBD1 (6 bases). V lost 6 bases and J lost 3, with 11 bases in between. The CDR3 is 13 amino acids. Germline CDR1 and CDR2: MNHEY and SVGAGI. CDR3 bases: TGTGCCAGCAGGCTTCGGACAGACACTGAAGCTTTCTTT. Translation gives CASRLRTDTEAFF.

V and J are TRBV3-1 (or the pseudogene TRBV3-2) and TRBJ2-7; 8 bases line up with TRBD2. V gave up 4 bases and J gave up 2 bases; unmatched junction bases: 13. The CDR3 is made up of 17 amino acids. CDR1 and CDR2 from the germline V gene are LGHDT and YNNKEL (reference sequence). This CDR3 is CASSPRGTSGGTYEQYF. DNA for the CDR3: TGTGCCAGCAGCCCCCGGGGCACTAGCGGTGGGACCTACGAGCAGTACTTC.